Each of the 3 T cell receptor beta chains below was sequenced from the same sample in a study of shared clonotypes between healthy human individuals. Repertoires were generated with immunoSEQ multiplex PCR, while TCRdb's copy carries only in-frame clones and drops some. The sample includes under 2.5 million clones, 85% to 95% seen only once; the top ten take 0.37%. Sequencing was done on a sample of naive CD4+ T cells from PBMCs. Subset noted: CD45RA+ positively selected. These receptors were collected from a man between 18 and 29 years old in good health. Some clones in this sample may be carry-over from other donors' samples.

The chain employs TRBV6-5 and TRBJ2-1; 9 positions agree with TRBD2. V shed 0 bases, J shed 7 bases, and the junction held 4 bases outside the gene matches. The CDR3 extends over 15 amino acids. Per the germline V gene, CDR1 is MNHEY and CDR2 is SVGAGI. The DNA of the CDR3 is TGTGCCAGCAGTTACTCACTAGCGGGTTCGAATGAGCAGTTCTTC. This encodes CASSYSLAGSNEQFF.

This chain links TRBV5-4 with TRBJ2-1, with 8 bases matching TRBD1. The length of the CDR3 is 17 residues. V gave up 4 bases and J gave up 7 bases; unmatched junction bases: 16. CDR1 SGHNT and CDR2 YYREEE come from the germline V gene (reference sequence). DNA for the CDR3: TGTGCCAGCAGCCCCAGAACCAGGGGGCGCCTAGTAAATGAGCAGTTCTTC. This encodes CASSPRTRGRLVNEQFF.

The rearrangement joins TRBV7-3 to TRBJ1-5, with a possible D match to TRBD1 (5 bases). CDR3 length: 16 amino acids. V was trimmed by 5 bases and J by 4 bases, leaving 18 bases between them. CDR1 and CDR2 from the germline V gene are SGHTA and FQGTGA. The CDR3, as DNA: TGTGCCAGCAGCCCCTGGGGTATACAGGTGAATCAGCCCCAGCATTTT. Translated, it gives CASSPWGIQVNQPQHF.